The 16 T cell receptor beta chains below were found in one sample sequenced in a study of T cell repertoires in cytomegalovirus infection. Each CDR3 protein gets one entry after TCRdb re-called the reads with MiXCR. Counted here are 250,000 to 400,000 distinct CDR3 sequences, approximately 25% occurring once; the ten biggest clones make up more than 10%. Their antigens are not known. Specimen: cultured PBMCs, collected from culture after CMV antigen stimulation. These receptors came from a human donor in good health (CMV status not recorded). Some clones in this sample may be carry-over from other donors' samples.

This chain links TRBV27 with TRBJ1-5; 9 bases fit TRBD1. Germline trimming cut 5 bases from V and 4 bases from J; bases unmatched to any gene: 6. CDR3 length: 15 amino acids. Germline CDR1 reads MNHEY; CDR2 reads SMNVEV (reference sequence). CDR3: CASSTLGQGNQPQHF. CDR3 DNA: TGTGCCAGCAGTACCCTAGGACAGGGGAATCAGCCCCAGCATTTT.

J is TRBJ2-7 and V is TRBV7-2; TRBD2 matches at 9 bases. Germline V gives CDR1 SGHTA, CDR2 FQGNSA. The trim removed 0 bases at V and 9 bases at J, leaving 15 bases unmatched. The CDR3 sequence is 17 residues long. CDR3 DNA sequence: TGTGCCAGCAGCTTAGCGGAACTAGCGGGCCGGGATTTATGGCAGTACGTC. Translated: CASSLAELAGRDLWQYV.

This clonotype came up once. This rearrangement joins TRBV18 to TRBJ1-2; 7 nucleotides agree with TRBD1. V was pared by 5 bases and J by 9 bases, with 9 bases of the junction left unmatched. Germline CDR1 reads KGHSH; CDR2 reads LQKENI. There are 13 residues in the CDR3. The CDR3 DNA is TGTGCCAGCTCATCCCCGGGACAGCCAAGCTACACCTTC. Amino acids: CASSSPGQPSYTF.

At least ten counts were recorded for this clonotype. V and J are TRBV25-1 and TRBJ1-2; perhaps TRBD1 as D (6 bases). The V end was cut by 4 bases, the J end by 4 bases, with 10 bases between. The CDR3 contains 13 residues. Germline V CDR1 and CDR2: MGHDK, SYGVNS. The CDR3 coding sequence is TGTGCCAGCAGTGCACAGGGTAGCTATGGCTACACCTTC. Its translation is CASSAQGSYGYTF.

The chain employs TRBV4-3 and TRBJ2-1; D might be TRBD2 (5 bases). This CDR3 has 16 amino acids. Germline CDR1 LGHNA, CDR2 YSLEER. V was shortened by 3 bases and J by 7 bases, with 19 bases between the two germline ends. The CDR3 is CASSQSSWADSNEQFF. The CDR3 region has the DNA TGCGCCAGCAGCCAGTCTTCCTGGGCGGACTCTAATGAGCAGTTCTTC.

This clonotype was seen a few times. The chain joins TRBV20-1 to TRBJ2-1; D remains unclear. The CDR3 consists of 14 residues. The germline CDR1 and CDR2 sequences are DFQATT and SNEGSKA (reference sequence). V lost 0 bases to trimming and J lost 3 bases, with 9 bases between them. CDR3 sequence: CSAREAPVYNEQFF. CDR3 bases: TGCAGTGCTAGAGAGGCTCCTGTCTACAATGAGCAGTTCTTC.

The chain employs TRBV6-6 and TRBJ1-1; D ambiguous. Germline CDR1 is MNHNY and CDR2 is SVGAGI (reference sequence). The CDR3 extends over 11 amino acids. With 3 bases removed from V and 5 bases from J, the gap between germline ends came to 4 bases. The CDR3 nucleotides are TGTGCCAGCAGTTATCAAACTGAAGCTTTCTTT. Translation: CASSYQTEAFF.

This clonotype has only a few counts. The chain employs TRBV7-8 and TRBJ2-7; D might be TRBD1 (6 bases). The CDR3 is made up of 16 amino acids. The V gene lost 5 bases and the J gene lost 0 bases, with 17 bases spanning the gap. The germline V gene has CDR1 SGHVS and CDR2 FQNEAQ. Here the CDR3 reads CASSDWPGHSSYEQYF. The CDR3 DNA sequence: TGTGCCAGCAGCGATTGGCCGGGACATAGCTCCTACGAGCAGTACTTC.

The chain employs TRBV14 and TRBJ1-1, with D possibly being TRBD1 (5 bases). V shed 4 bases and J shed 1 base, with 16 bases lying between them. This CDR3 has 16 amino acids. Germline loops: CDR1 SGHDN, CDR2 FVKESK. Here the CDR3 DNA reads TGTGCCAGCAGCCCCAGACTCGGGGCATGGAACACTGAAGCTTTCTTT. It is translated as CASSPRLGAWNTEAFF.

V gene TRBV25-1 combines with J gene TRBJ1-2; no definite D call. V shed 8 bases and J shed 2 bases, with 15 bases lying between them. The CDR3 sequence is 14 residues long. Germline-derived CDR1 and CDR2 are MGHDK and SYGVNS. CDR3 region: CASAPASGNYGYTF. The CDR3 nucleotides read TGTGCCAGCGCCCCGGCCTCAGGAAACTATGGCTACACCTTC.

This clonotype was counted between two and nine times. The chain joins TRBV12-3 or TRBV12-4 to TRBJ2-2, with 8 bases aligning to TRBD2. J gave up 5 bases and V 7 bases, and 9 bases lay outside the gene matches. The length of the CDR3 is 15 residues. In DNA form, the CDR3 reads TGTGCCAGCAATATCGGACTAGCCCTAACCGGGGAGCTGTTTTTT. Amino acids: CASNIGLALTGELFF.

This clonotype was observed a few times. The gene calls are TRBV5-6 and TRBJ2-7; TRBD2 matches 9 bases. Germline values: CDR1 SGHDT, CDR2 YYEEEE. V lost 4 bases and J lost 3; bases outside the gene matches: 2. The CDR3 length is 13 residues. The CDR3 sequence is CASSVLAGYEQYV. As DNA, the CDR3 is TGTGCCAGCAGCGTACTAGCGGGCTACGAGCAGTACGTC.

This clonotype was counted between two and nine times. This chain uses TRBV20-1 with TRBJ1-1; D gene ambiguous. CDR3 size: 10 residues. Germline assignment: CDR1 DFQATT and CDR2 SNEGSKA (reference sequence). Trimming removed 7 bases from V and 0 bases from J, with 3 bases in between. CDR3 DNA sequence: TGCAGTGTTGTGAACACTGAAGCTTTCTTT. Its translation: CSVVNTEAFF.

The sample holds many counts of this clonotype. This chain connects TRBV7-2 to TRBJ1-1; D is unclear. Trimming cost V 1 base and J 0 bases, with 9 bases left between them. Per the germline V gene, CDR1 is SGHTA and CDR2 is FQGNSA. This CDR3 region has 15 residues. This CDR3 reads CASSLGRGMNTEAFF. The CDR3 nucleotides read TGTGCCAGCAGCTTAGGCAGAGGGATGAACACTGAAGCTTTCTTT. Drawing the rest from reference TRBV7-2 and TRBJ1-1, the complete variable domain is GAGVSQSPSNKVTEKGKDVELRCDPISGHTALYWYRQSLGQGLEFLIYFQGNSAPDKSGLPSDRFSAERTGGSVSTLTIQRTQQEDSAVYLCASSLGRGMNTEAFFGQGTRLTVV.

Ten or more counts support this clonotype. The V gene is TRBV11-3, the J gene TRBJ2-1; the D call may be TRBD1 or TRBD2 (6 bases each). The germline V gene encodes CDR1 SGHNT and CDR2 YENEEA. The CDR3 has 18 amino acids. V was cut by 0 bases and J by 0 bases, with 15 bases left in between. The CDR3 nucleotides read TGTGCCAGCAGCTTAGATCAAGGGGGGTCAGCCTCCTACAATGAGCAGTTCTTC. The encoded protein is CASSLDQGGSASYNEQFF.

V is TRBV19 and J is TRBJ1-5; 11 bases fit TRBD1. CDR3 length equals 17 residues. V was clipped by 7 bases and J by 2 bases; unmatched bases: 10. Germline CDR1 reads LNHDA; CDR2 reads SQIVND (reference sequence). The chain's CDR3 is CASKGTGGFGGNQPQHF. Here the CDR3 DNA reads TGTGCCAGTAAAGGGACAGGGGGGTTTGGTGGCAATCAGCCCCAGCATTTT. Full variable domain (missing parts from reference TRBV19 and TRBJ1-5): DGGITQSPKYLFRKEGQNVTLSCEQNLNHDAMYWYRQDPGQGLRLIYYSQIVNDFQKGDIAEGYSVSREKKESFPLTVTSAQKNPTAFYLCASKGTGGFGGNQPQHFGDGTRLSIL.